The clone carrying this T cell receptor (beta chain) was picked up one time. Antigen specificity is unknown. The data derive from a study of response to subunit inactivated influenza vaccine. Study-wide results and caveats: Each seasonal influenza vaccination, the authors suggested, recruits few new T cells.

The V end lost 3 bases, the J end lost 4 bases, and 12 bases lay between the germline ends. This CDR3 comprises 14 residues. MiXCR was run by TCRdb on the RT-PCR reads, yielding one entry per CDR3 protein. The data contain approximately 700,000 distinct CDR3 sequences, 15% to 17% of them singletons. V is TRBV12-3 or TRBV12-4 and J is TRBJ2-5; D remains ambiguous. This TCR was recovered from a man aged 45-65 years who received an inactivated influenza vaccine. The sequencing used PBMCs from blood, collected approximately 12 days after vaccination. CDR3 DNA: TGTGCCAGCAGTTTGGCCAGGCCCCGAGAGACCCAGTACTTC. Translating it yields CASSLARPRETQYF.